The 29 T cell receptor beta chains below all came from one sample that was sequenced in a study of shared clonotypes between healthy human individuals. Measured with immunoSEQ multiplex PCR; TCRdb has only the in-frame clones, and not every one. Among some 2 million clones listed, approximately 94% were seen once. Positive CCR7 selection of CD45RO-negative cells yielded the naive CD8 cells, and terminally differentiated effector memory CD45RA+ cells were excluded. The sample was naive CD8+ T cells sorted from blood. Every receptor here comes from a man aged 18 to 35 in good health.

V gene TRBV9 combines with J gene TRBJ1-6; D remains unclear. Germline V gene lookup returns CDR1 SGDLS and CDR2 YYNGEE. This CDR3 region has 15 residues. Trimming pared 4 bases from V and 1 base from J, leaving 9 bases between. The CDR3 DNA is TGTGCCAGCAGCTCTTCGGGTTCCTATAATTCACCCCTCCACTTT. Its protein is CASSSSGSYNSPLHF.

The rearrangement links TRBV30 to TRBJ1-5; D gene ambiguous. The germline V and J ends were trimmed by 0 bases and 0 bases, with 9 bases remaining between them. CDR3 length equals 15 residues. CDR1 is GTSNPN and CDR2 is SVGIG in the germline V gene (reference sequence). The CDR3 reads CAWSVFGSSNQPQHF. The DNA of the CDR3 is TGTGCCTGGAGTGTATTTGGGAGTAGCAATCAGCCCCAGCATTTT.

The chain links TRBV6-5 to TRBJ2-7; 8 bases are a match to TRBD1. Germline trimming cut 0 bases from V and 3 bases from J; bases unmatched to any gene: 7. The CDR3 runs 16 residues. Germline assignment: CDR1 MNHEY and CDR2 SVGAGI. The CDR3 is CASSYSRTGQSYEQYF. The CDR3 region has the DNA TGTGCCAGCAGTTACTCTCGGACAGGGCAGAGCTACGAGCAGTACTTC.

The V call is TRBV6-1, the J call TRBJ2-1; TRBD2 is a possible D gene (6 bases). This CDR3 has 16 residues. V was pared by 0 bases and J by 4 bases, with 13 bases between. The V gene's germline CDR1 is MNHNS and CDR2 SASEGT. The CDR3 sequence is CASSEAPGDTYNEQFF. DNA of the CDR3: TGTGCCAGCAGTGAAGCCCCGGGGGATACTTACAATGAGCAGTTCTTC.

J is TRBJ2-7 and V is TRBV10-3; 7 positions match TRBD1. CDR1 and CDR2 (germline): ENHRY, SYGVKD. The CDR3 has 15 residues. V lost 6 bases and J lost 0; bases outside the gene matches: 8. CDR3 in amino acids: CAISPPTGSSYEQYF. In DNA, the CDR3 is TGTGCCATCAGCCCTCCGACAGGGAGCTCCTACGAGCAGTACTTC.

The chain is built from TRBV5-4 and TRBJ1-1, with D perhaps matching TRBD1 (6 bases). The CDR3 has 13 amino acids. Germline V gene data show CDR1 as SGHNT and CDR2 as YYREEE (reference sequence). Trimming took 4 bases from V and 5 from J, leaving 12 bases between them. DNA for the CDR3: TGTGCCAGCAGCCAAAACAGGGATACTGAAGCTTTCTTT. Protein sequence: CASSQNRDTEAFF. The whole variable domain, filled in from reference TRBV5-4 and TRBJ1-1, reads ETGVTQSPTHLIKTRGQQVTLRCSSQSGHNTVSWYQQALGQGPQFIFQYYREEENGRGNFPPRFSGLQFPNYSSELNVNALELDDSALYLCASSQNRDTEAFFGQGTRLTVV.

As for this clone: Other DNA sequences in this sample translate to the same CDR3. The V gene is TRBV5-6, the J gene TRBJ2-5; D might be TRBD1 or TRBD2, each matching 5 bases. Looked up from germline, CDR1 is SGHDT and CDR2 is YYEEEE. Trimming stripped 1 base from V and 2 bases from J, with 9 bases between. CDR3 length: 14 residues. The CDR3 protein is CASSLRGGQETQYF. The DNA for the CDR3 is TGTGCCAGCAGCTTGAGGGGCGGGCAAGAGACCCAGTACTTC.

The CDR3 bases are TGTGCCAGCTCGAATAGAGGGACAGTTGCCTACGAGCAGTACTTC. This translates into CASSNRGTVAYEQYF. This rearrangement joins TRBV18 to TRBJ2-7; 7 bases map to TRBD1. From germline, CDR1 is KGHSH and CDR2 LQKENI. CDR3 size: 15 residues. V shed 6 bases, J shed 2 bases, and the junction held 10 bases outside the gene matches. The full variable domain, its missing parts supplied by reference TRBV18 and TRBJ2-7, is NAGVMQNPRHLVRRRGQEARLRCSPMKGHSHVYWYRQLPEEGLKFMVYLQKENIIDESGMPKERFSAEFPKEGPSILRIQQVVRGDSAAYFCASSNRGTVAYEQYFGPGTRLTVT.

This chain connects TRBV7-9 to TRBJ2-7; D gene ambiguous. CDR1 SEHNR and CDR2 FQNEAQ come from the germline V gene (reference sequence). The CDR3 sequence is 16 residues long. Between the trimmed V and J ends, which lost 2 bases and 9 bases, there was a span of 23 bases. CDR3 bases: TGTGCCAGCAGCTTATCCCCCTCAGCCTCTTATTTAGGGCAGTACTTC. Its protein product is CASSLSPSASYLGQYF.

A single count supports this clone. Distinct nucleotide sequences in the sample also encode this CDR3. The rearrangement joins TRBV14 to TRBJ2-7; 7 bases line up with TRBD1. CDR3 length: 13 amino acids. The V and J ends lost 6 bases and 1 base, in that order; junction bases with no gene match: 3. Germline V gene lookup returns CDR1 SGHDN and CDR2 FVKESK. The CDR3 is CASSPGQSYEQYF. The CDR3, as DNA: TGTGCCAGCAGTCCGGGACAGTCCTACGAGCAGTACTTC.

The CDR3 sequence: CASSTPIETQYF. DNA for the CDR3: TGTGCCAGCAGCACCCCCATCGAGACCCAGTACTTC. The chain uses TRBV7-9 and TRBJ2-5; D is unresolved. This CDR3 is 12 amino acids long. The germline gives CDR1 SEHNR, CDR2 FQNEAQ (reference sequence). V was clipped by 5 bases and J by 5 bases, with 9 bases between them.

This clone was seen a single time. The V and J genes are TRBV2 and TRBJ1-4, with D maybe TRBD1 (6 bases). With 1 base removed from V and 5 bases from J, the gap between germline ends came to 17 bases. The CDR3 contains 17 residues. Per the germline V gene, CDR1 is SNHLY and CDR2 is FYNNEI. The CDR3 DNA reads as TGTGCCAGCAGTGAAGGTCTGGGGACAAGGCCAAATGAAAAACTGTTTTTT. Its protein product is CASSEGLGTRPNEKLFF.

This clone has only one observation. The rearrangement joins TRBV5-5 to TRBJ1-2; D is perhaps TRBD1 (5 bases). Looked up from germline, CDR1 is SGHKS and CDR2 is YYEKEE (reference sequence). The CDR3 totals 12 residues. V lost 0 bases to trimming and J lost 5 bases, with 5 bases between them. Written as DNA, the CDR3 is TGTGCCAGCAGCTTGGGACAGTATGGCTACACCTTC. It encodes CASSLGQYGYTF.

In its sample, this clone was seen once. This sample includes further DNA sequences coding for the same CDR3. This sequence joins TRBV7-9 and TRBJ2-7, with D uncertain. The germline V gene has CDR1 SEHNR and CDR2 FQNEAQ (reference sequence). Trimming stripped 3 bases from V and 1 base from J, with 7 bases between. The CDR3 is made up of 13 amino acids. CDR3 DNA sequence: TGTGCCAGCAGCTTGGAGACTTCCTACGAGCAGTACTTC. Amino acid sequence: CASSLETSYEQYF.

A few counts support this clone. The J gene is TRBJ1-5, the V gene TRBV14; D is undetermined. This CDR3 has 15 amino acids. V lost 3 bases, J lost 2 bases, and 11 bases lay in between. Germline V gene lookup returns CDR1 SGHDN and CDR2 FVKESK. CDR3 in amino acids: CASSQDRSGNQPQHF. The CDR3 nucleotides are TGTGCCAGCAGCCAGGACCGATCTGGCAATCAGCCCCAGCATTTT.

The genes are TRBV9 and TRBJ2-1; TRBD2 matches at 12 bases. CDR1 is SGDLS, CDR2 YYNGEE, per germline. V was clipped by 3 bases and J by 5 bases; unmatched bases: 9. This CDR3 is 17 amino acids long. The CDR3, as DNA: TGTGCCAGCAGCGCATATACGGGACTAGCGGGTAACAATGAGCAGTTCTTC. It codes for CASSAYTGLAGNNEQFF.

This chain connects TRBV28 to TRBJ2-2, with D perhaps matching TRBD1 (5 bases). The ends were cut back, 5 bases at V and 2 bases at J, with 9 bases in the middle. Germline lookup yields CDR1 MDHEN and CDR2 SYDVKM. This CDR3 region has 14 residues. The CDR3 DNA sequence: TGTGCCAGCAGTACAGGTCTCAACACCGGGGAGCTGTTTTTT. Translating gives CASSTGLNTGELFF. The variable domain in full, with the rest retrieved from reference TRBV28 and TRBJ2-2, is DVKVTQSSRYLVKRTGEKVFLECVQDMDHENMFWYRQDPGLGLRLIYFSYDVKMKEKGDIPEGYSVSREKKERFSLILESASTNQTSMYLCASSTGLNTGELFFGEGSRLTVL.

The CDR3 DNA follows: TGTGCCACCAGCAGAGATCATAGCCACGAGCAGTACTTC. It yields the protein CATSRDHSHEQYF. The rearrangement uses TRBV15 and TRBJ2-7; D is ambiguous. V dropped 0 bases and J dropped 5 bases, with 8 bases sitting between them. The length of the CDR3 is 13 residues. The V gene's germline CDR1 is LNHNV and CDR2 YYDKDF (reference sequence).

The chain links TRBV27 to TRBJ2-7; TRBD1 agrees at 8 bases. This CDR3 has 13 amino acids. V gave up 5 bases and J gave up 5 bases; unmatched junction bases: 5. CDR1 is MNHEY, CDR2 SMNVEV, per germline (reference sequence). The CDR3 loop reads CASSRQGSHEQYF. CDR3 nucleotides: TGTGCCAGCAGTCGACAGGGGTCCCACGAGCAGTACTTC.

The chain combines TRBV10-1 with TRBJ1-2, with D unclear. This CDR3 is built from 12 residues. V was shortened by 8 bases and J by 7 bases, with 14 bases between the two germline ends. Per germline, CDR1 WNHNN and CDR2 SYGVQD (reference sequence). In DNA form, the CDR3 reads TGCGCCAGCGAAGCAGAACACCCTGGCTACACCTTC. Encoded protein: CASEAEHPGYTF.

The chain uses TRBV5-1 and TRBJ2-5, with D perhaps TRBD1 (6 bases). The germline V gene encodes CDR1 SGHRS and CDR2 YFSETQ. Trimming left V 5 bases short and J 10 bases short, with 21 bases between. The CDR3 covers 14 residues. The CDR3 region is CASRRTARMEDQYF. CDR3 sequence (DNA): TGCGCCAGCAGGAGGACAGCTAGAATGGAGGACCAGTACTTC.

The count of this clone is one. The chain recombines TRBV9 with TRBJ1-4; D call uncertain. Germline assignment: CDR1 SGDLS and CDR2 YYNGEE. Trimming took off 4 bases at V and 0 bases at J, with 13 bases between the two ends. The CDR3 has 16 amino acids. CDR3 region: CASSLGAQSTNEKLFF. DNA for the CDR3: TGTGCCAGCAGCCTCGGAGCACAATCAACTAATGAAAAACTGTTTTTT. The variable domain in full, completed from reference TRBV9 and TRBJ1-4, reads DSGVTQTPKHLITATGQRVTLRCSPRSGDLSVYWYQQSLDQGLQFLIQYYNGEERAKGNILERFSAQQFPDLHSELNLSSLELGDSALYFCASSLGAQSTNEKLFFGSGTQLSVL.

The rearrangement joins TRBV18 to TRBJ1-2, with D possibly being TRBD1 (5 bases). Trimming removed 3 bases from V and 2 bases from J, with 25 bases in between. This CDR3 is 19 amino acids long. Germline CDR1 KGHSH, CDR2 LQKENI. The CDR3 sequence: CASSPPARNATGGNYGYTF. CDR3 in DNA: TGTGCCAGCTCACCCCCTGCCCGGAACGCAACTGGGGGGAACTATGGCTACACCTTC.

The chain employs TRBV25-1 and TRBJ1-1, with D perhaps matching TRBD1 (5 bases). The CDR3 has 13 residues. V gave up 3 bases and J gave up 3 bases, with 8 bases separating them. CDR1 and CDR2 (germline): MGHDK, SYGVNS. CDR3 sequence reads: CASSDWDDTEAFF. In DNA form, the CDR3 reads TGTGCCAGCAGTGATTGGGACGACACTGAAGCTTTCTTT.

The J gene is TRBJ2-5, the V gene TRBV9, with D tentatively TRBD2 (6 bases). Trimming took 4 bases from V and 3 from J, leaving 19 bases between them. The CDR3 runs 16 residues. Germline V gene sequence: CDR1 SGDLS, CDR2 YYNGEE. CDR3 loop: CASSPHGGESKETQYF. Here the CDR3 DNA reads TGTGCCAGCAGCCCCCATGGAGGGGAGTCTAAAGAGACCCAGTACTTC.

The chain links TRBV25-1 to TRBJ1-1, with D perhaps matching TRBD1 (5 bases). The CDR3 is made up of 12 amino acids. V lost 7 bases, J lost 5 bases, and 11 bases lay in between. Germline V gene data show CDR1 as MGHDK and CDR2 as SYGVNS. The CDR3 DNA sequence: TGTGCCAGCACAACAGGTGGGACTGAAGCTTTCTTT. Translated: CASTTGGTEAFF.

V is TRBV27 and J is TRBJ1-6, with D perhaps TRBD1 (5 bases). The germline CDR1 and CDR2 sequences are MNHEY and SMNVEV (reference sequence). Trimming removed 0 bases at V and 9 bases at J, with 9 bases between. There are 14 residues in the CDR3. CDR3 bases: TGTGCCAGCAGTTTATCAGGGGCCGGTTCACCCCTCCACTTT. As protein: CASSLSGAGSPLHF.

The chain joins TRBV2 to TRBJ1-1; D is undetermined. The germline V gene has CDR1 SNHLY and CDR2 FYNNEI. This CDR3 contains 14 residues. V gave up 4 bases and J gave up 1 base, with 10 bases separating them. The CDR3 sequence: CASSGVMENTEAFF. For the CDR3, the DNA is TGTGCCAGCAGTGGTGTGATGGAGAACACTGAAGCTTTCTTT.

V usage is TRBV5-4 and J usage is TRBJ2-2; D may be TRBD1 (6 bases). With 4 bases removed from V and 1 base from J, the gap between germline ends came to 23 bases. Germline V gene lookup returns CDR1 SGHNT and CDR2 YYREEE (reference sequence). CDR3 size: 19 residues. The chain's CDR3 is CASSPTGESDSGNTGELFF. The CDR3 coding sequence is TGTGCCAGCAGCCCAACTGGGGAGTCGGACAGTGGGAACACCGGGGAGCTGTTTTTT. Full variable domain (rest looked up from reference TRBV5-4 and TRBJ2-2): ETGVTQSPTHLIKTRGQQVTLRCSSQSGHNTVSWYQQALGQGPQFIFQYYREEENGRGNFPPRFSGLQFPNYSSELNVNALELDDSALYLCASSPTGESDSGNTGELFFGEGSRLTVL.